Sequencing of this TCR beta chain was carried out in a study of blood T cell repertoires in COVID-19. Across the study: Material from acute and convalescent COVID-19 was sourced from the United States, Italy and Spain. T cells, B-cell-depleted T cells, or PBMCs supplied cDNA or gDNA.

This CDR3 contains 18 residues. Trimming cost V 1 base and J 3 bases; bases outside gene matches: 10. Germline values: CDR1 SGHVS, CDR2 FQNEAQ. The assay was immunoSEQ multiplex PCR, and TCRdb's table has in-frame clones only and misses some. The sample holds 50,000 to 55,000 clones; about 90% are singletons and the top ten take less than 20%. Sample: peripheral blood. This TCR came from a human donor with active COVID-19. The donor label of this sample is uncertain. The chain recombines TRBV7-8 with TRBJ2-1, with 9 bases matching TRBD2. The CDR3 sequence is CASSLVVRRGGRYNEQFF. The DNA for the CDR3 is TGTGCCAGCAGCTTAGTAGTGCGGCGGGGGGGCCGCTACAATGAGCAGTTCTTC.